The clone carrying this T cell receptor (beta chain) was detected only a few times. Its specificity is not known. These data are taken from a study of vaccination and CD4 T cells after COVID-19. As for the study in general: Convalescent patients gave post-COVID blood a median about 91 days post-diagnosis, range 35 to 161.

Treatment described: approximately nine-day PBMC culture with coronavirus spike peptide pools or control peptides (ViraFEST assay). The CDR3 is made up of 17 amino acids. Germline CDR1 MGHRA, CDR2 YSYEKL. V gave up 1 base and J gave up 2 bases, with 17 bases separating them. Sequencing of the DNA from cultured CD4+ T cells was carried out with the Oncomine TCR Beta short-read assay. One entry per CDR3 protein results from TCRdb running MiXCR on the PCR reads. The data contain some 10,000 distinct CDR3 sequences, about 45% of them singletons. Sequencing was carried out using CD4+ T cells from blood, cultured in vitro. This receptor was identified in a human donor who had recovered from COVID-19. V gene TRBV4-1 combines with J gene TRBJ1-2; perhaps TRBD1 as D (6 bases). The CDR3 DNA reads as TGCGCCAGCAGCCAAGGAACTGGGGGCAGACGAAACTATGGCTACACCTTC. Its translation is CASSQGTGGRRNYGYTF.